This TCR beta chain derives from a study of blood T cell repertoires in COVID-19. Study context: Italy, Spain and the United States were the sources of the convalescent and acute COVID-19 samples.

Authors' analysis steps: Quantification of nucleated cells was approximated via reference gene primer amplification. The table came from immunoSEQ multiplex PCR; TCRdb's copy has only in-frame clones and leaves some out. D and trimming were read from the DNA, whereas the V and J calls and clone size are those reported in that table. The sample lists roughly 380,000 clones, less than 85% occurring once. Sequenced material: peripheral blood. The clonotype comes from a woman younger than 35 with acute or convalescent COVID-19.

CDR3: CASSLIRATYEQYF. CDR3 DNA: TGTGCCAGCAGCTTGATCAGGGCGACCTACGAGCAGTACTTC. The rearrangement uses TRBV5-6 and TRBJ2-7, with a tentative D call TRBD1 (5 bases). The germline V and J ends were trimmed by 1 base and 2 bases, with 10 bases remaining between them. The CDR3 extends over 14 amino acids. CDR1 and CDR2 from the germline V gene are SGHDT and YYEEEE. Looking up the rest from reference TRBV5-6 and TRBJ2-7 gives the full variable domain: DAGVTQSPTHLIKTRGQQVTLRCSPKSGHDTVSWYQQALGQGPQFIFQYYEEEERQRGNFPDRFSGHQFPNYSSELNVNALLLGDSALYLCASSLIRATYEQYFGPGTRLTVT.